These 28 T cell receptor beta chains were sequenced from one sample in a study of long-term antiretroviral therapy in people with HIV. The assay used was immunoSEQ (version v3.0), run at survey level. The table came from immunoSEQ multiplex PCR; TCRdb's copy has only in-frame clones and leaves some out. The sample lists roughly 34,000 clones, roughly 84% occurring once. The sample in question was unsorted PBMCs, obtained approximately 2.7 years before starting antiretroviral therapy. These receptors were taken from a woman under 40 with HIV.

The gene calls are TRBV29-1 and TRBJ2-1, with TRBD2 as a possible D gene (6 bases). Trimming removed 7 bases at V and 2 bases at J, with 12 bases between. The CDR3 is 13 amino acids. Germline V CDR1 and CDR2: SQVTM, ANQGSEA. The CDR3 loop reads CSARLVTYNEQFF. The CDR3 nucleotides are TGCAGCGCGCGACTAGTAACCTACAATGAGCAGTTCTTC.

The sample holds a few counts of this clone. The chain has TRBV5-1 and TRBJ2-5, with D perhaps assigned TRBD1 or TRBD2 (5 bases each). The CDR3 extends over 13 amino acids. V was pared by 4 bases and J by 10 bases, with 17 bases between. Germline-derived CDR1 and CDR2 are SGHRS and YFSETQ. The CDR3 DNA reads as TGCGCCAGCAGCGACGGGACCGGGGCAAACCAGTACTTC. It encodes CASSDGTGANQYF.

The V gene is TRBV14, the J gene TRBJ1-2; D may be TRBD1 (5 bases). Trimming removed 0 bases at V and 4 bases at J, with 12 bases between. This CDR3 has 15 residues. Germline CDR1 is SGHDN and CDR2 is FVKESK. CDR3 residues: CASSQDRLGPYGYTF. The CDR3 nucleotides read TGTGCCAGCAGCCAAGATAGGCTGGGACCCTATGGCTACACCTTC. The whole variable domain, remainder taken from reference TRBV14 and TRBJ1-2, is EAGVTQFPSHSVIEKGQTVTLRCDPISGHDNLYWYRRVMGKEIKFLLHFVKESKQDESGMPNNRFLAERTGGTYSTLKVQPAELEDSGVYFCASSQDRLGPYGYTFGSGTRLTVV.

The rearrangement uses TRBV5-6 and TRBJ1-2; D is undetermined. V was pared by 1 base and J by 4 bases, with 8 bases between. This CDR3 has 13 residues. Looked up from germline, CDR1 is SGHDT and CDR2 is YYEEEE. CDR3 sequence (DNA): TGTGCCAGCAGCTTGACAGTAGCCTATGGCTACACCTTC. The encoded protein is CASSLTVAYGYTF.

As DNA, the CDR3 is TGTGCCAGCAGTAGGGCTTTCACAGATACGCAGTATTTT. The encoded protein is CASSRAFTDTQYF. J is TRBJ2-3 and V is TRBV6-5; D is unclear. The CDR3 consists of 13 residues. V was clipped by 5 bases and J by 2 bases, with 8 bases between them. CDR1 is MNHEY and CDR2 is SVGAGI in the germline V gene.

This chain links TRBV15 with TRBJ2-5; D unclear. Trimming pared 1 base from V and 4 bases from J, leaving 7 bases between. CDR3 length equals 13 residues. Germline V lookup: CDR1 LNHNV, CDR2 YYDKDF (reference sequence). CDR3 in DNA: TGTGCCACCAGCAGAGTAGGGCGAGAGACCCAGTACTTC. Amino acid sequence: CATSRVGRETQYF.

Remarks on this clone: The sample contains more than one DNA sequence encoding this CDR3. CDR3 sequence reads: CASRDNLNTEAFF. The CDR3 bases are TGTGCCAGCCGGGACAATTTGAACACTGAAGCTTTCTTT. The chain uses TRBV27 and TRBJ1-1, with a tentative D call TRBD1 (6 bases). Looked up from germline, CDR1 is MNHEY and CDR2 is SMNVEV (reference sequence). The CDR3 is made up of 13 amino acids. V lost 8 bases, J lost 0 bases, and 10 bases lay in between.

This chain connects TRBV25-1 to TRBJ1-2, with TRBD1 as a possible D gene (5 bases). V shed 2 bases and J shed 8 bases, with 15 bases lying between them. CDR1 is MGHDK, CDR2 SYGVNS, per germline. This CDR3 comprises 14 residues. This CDR3 reads CASSEPGRGRGYTF. For the CDR3, the DNA is TGTGCCAGCAGTGAACCTGGGAGGGGTAGGGGCTACACCTTC.

This clone is labeled medium-sized. The same CDR3 is also encoded by other DNA sequences in this sample. The V gene is TRBV27, the J gene TRBJ1-2, with a possible D match to TRBD1 (5 bases). CDR3 length: 15 amino acids. The germline V and J ends were trimmed by 4 bases and 1 base, with 13 bases remaining between them. Germline V gives CDR1 MNHEY, CDR2 SMNVEV (reference sequence). This chain's CDR3 is CASSSTGTGNYGYTF. DNA of the CDR3: TGTGCCAGCAGTTCTACCGGGACGGGTAACTATGGCTACACCTTC.

The chain recombines TRBV5-1 with TRBJ2-5, with D possibly being TRBD1 (6 bases). V lost 2 bases and J lost 0, with 11 bases in between. This CDR3 region has 15 residues. Germline CDR1 reads SGHRS; CDR2 reads YFSETQ. The CDR3: CASSLQGNYQETQYF. As DNA, the CDR3 is TGCGCCAGCAGCTTACAGGGCAACTACCAAGAGACCCAGTACTTC.

This clone was observed once. The chain uses TRBV6-5 and TRBJ1-2; no clear D. Per the germline V gene, CDR1 is MNHEY and CDR2 is SVGAGI. The CDR3 has 13 amino acids. V shed 6 bases and J shed 8 bases, with 16 bases lying between them. The CDR3 sequence is CASRPKTIGGYTF. DNA of the CDR3: TGTGCCAGCAGACCTAAAACCATAGGGGGCTACACCTTC.

This chain connects TRBV6-5 to TRBJ1-3, with D uncertain. This CDR3 contains 15 residues. The germline CDR1 and CDR2 sequences are MNHEY and SVGAGI. V lost 0 bases and J 4 bases, leaving 10 bases between the germline ends. The CDR3 nucleotides read TGTGCCAGCAGTTACTCTTTAGGGTTCGGAAACACCATATATTTT. Translated, it gives CASSYSLGFGNTIYF.

The chain's CDR3 is CASRHWEDDNEQFF. DNA of the CDR3: TGTGCCAGCCGCCATTGGGAGGATGACAATGAGCAGTTCTTC. The chain uses TRBV2 and TRBJ2-1; D might be TRBD2 (6 bases). V lost 8 bases, J lost 5 bases, and 16 bases lay in between. The CDR3 sequence is 14 residues long. In germline, CDR1 is SNHLY, CDR2 FYNNEI.

In nucleotides, the CDR3 is TGTGCCAGCAGCTTACAGGGGGAGGACACTGAAGCTTTCTTT. It yields the protein CASSLQGEDTEAFF. The genes are TRBV13 and TRBJ1-1; 7 positions agree with TRBD1. From germline, CDR1 is PRHDT and CDR2 FYEKMQ (reference sequence). The CDR3 contains 14 residues. The trim removed 2 bases at V and 3 bases at J, leaving 3 bases unmatched. The variable domain in full, completed from reference TRBV13 and TRBJ1-1, reads AAGVIQSPRHLIKEKRETATLKCYPIPRHDTVYWYQQGPGQDPQFLISFYEKMQSDKGSIPDRFSAQQFSDYHSELNMSSLELGDSALYFCASSLQGEDTEAFFGQGTRLTVV.

The chain carries TRBV10-3 and TRBJ2-2, with D uncertain. The CDR3 is 13 residues long. Germline lookup yields CDR1 ENHRY and CDR2 SYGVKD. The ends were cut back, 4 bases at V and 3 bases at J, with 6 bases in the middle. CDR3 region: CAISAEYTGELFF. CDR3 DNA sequence: TGTGCCATCAGTGCAGAGTACACCGGGGAGCTGTTTTTT.

V and J are TRBV19 and TRBJ2-2, with D possibly TRBD1 on 8 matching bases. Germline CDR1 and CDR2: LNHDA and SQIVND (reference sequence). The CDR3 spans 15 residues. Deletions cut 3 bases from V and 4 bases from J, with 12 bases between. The CDR3 DNA follows: TGTGCCAGTAGTATGAACAGGGGGGGCACCGGGGAGCTGTTTTTT. This gives the protein CASSMNRGGTGELFF. Supplemented by reference TRBV19 and TRBJ2-2, the full variable domain reads DGGITQSPKYLFRKEGQNVTLSCEQNLNHDAMYWYRQDPGQGLRLIYYSQIVNDFQKGDIAEGYSVSREKKESFPLTVTSAQKNPTAFYLCASSMNRGGTGELFFGEGSRLTVL.

The chain employs TRBV19 and TRBJ1-5, with no clear D. The CDR3 runs 18 residues. Germline V gene lookup returns CDR1 LNHDA and CDR2 SQIVND (reference sequence). Trimming left V 2 bases short and J 2 bases short, with 19 bases between. CDR3 region: CASSIRRWESTGNQPQHF. The CDR3 coding sequence is TGTGCCAGTAGTATAAGGAGGTGGGAATCCACTGGCAATCAGCCCCAGCATTTT.

This clone turned up a few times. V and J are TRBV10-1 and TRBJ1-2, with 8 bases that match TRBD1. This CDR3 is built from 14 residues. Germline CDR1 WNHNN, CDR2 SYGVQD (reference sequence). With 6 bases clipped from V and 4 bases from J, the junction kept 7 bases outside the gene matches. CDR3 coding DNA: TGCGCCAGCAGCCCCGGACAGGGAGCCTATGGCTACACCTTC. Residues: CASSPGQGAYGYTF.

CDR3 region: CASSGPPVKGYTF. For the CDR3, the DNA is TGTGCCTCTTCCGGGCCCCCGGTAAAGGGCTACACCTTC. The chain recombines TRBV30 with TRBJ1-2; D is uncertain. The CDR3 extends over 13 amino acids. V lost 7 bases and J lost 8, with 20 bases in between. The germline V gene has CDR1 GTSNPN and CDR2 SVGIG (reference sequence).

The V gene is TRBV19, the J gene TRBJ1-1; D is ambiguous. The CDR3 is 13 amino acids. Germline V gene lookup returns CDR1 LNHDA and CDR2 SQIVND (reference sequence). The germline V and J ends were trimmed by 4 bases and 1 base, with 7 bases remaining between them. CDR3 loop: CASSTRGNTEAFF. CDR3 nucleotide sequence: TGTGCCAGTAGTACCCGGGGGAACACTGAAGCTTTCTTT.

The chain combines TRBV12-5 with TRBJ1-5; no clear D gene. There are 13 residues in the CDR3. With 1 base removed from V and 4 bases from J, the gap between germline ends came to 5 bases. Germline values: CDR1 LGHNT, CDR2 FRNRAP. The CDR3 bases are TGTGCTAGTGGTTTGGGACCAAATCAGCCCCAGCATTTT. It specifies CASGLGPNQPQHF.

This rearrangement joins TRBV7-9 to TRBJ1-6; no definite D call. The V end lost 6 bases, the J end lost 11 bases, and 14 bases lay between the germline ends. This CDR3 spans 13 amino acids. From germline, CDR1 is SEHNR and CDR2 FQNEAQ (reference sequence). CDR3 sequence (DNA): TGTGCCAGCAGGAAAATGGGCGAGGCACCCCTCCACTTT. Translated, it gives CASRKMGEAPLHF. Filled out from reference TRBV7-9 and TRBJ1-6, the complete variable domain reads DTGVSQNPRHKITKRGQNVTFRCDPISEHNRLYWYRQTLGQGPEFLTYFQNEAQLEKSRLLSDRFSAERPKGSFSTLEIQRTEQGDSAMYLCASRKMGEAPLHFGNGTRLTVT.

CDR3 sequence: CASSKRDQETQYF. CDR3 DNA sequence: TGTGCCAGCAGCAAACGGGACCAAGAGACCCAGTACTTC. This chain links TRBV25-1 with TRBJ2-5, with unresolved D. Germline assignment: CDR1 MGHDK and CDR2 SYGVNS. The CDR3 is made up of 13 amino acids. V shed 6 bases and J shed 0 bases, with 8 bases lying between them.

The chain is built from TRBV11-3 and TRBJ2-7, with 9 bases matching TRBD2. From germline, CDR1 is SGHNT and CDR2 YENEEA. J was trimmed by 1 base and V by 3 bases; bases with no gene match: 4. The CDR3 has 15 residues. This CDR3 reads CASSLSSGESYEQYF. Here the CDR3 DNA reads TGTGCCAGCAGCTTGTCTAGCGGGGAGTCCTACGAGCAGTACTTC.

This clone was detected once. J is TRBJ2-2 and V is TRBV2, with 10 nucleotides matching TRBD1. From germline, CDR1 is SNHLY and CDR2 FYNNEI. V was pared by 8 bases and J by 1 base, with 7 bases of the junction left unmatched. The CDR3 sequence is 16 residues long. The CDR3 loop is CASRKGTGENTGELFF. CDR3 sequence (DNA): TGTGCCAGCCGGAAGGGGACAGGGGAGAACACCGGGGAGCTGTTTTTT.

This clone was detected a few times. This sequence joins TRBV11-1 and TRBJ2-7; 8 bases align to TRBD2. The CDR3 has 15 amino acids. The germline CDR1 and CDR2 sequences are SGHAT and FQDESV (reference sequence). The V and J ends lost 3 bases and 1 base, in that order; junction bases with no gene match: 5. The CDR3 bases are TGTGCCAGCAGCTTCCCCGAGCGGGGGTCCTACGAGCAGTACTTC. It yields the protein CASSFPERGSYEQYF.

The chain links TRBV18 to TRBJ2-7; D unresolved. Germline lookup yields CDR1 KGHSH and CDR2 LQKENI. The CDR3 contains 16 residues. V was pared by 2 bases and J by 6 bases, with 20 bases between. CDR3 bases: TGTGCCAGCTCACCAAGATGGAGTCAGTCGAAGGTCGAGCAGTACGTC. Its translation: CASSPRWSQSKVEQYV.

The chain joins TRBV20-1 to TRBJ2-5, with D perhaps matching TRBD2 (6 bases). Germline assignment: CDR1 DFQATT and CDR2 SNEGSKA (reference sequence). The V and J ends lost 5 bases and 5 bases respectively, with 9 bases between them. There are 11 residues in the CDR3. CDR3 loop: CSAGGRETQYF. For the CDR3, the DNA is TGCAGTGCTGGGGGGAGGGAGACCCAGTACTTC.